What follows are 13 T cell receptor beta chains derived from one specimen sequenced in a study of shared clonotypes between healthy human individuals. Generated by immunoSEQ multiplex PCR, the TCRdb table keeps only in-frame clones and is missing some. The sample holds around 1.1 million clones, 78% seen once. The sequencing input was memory CD4+ T cells from PBMCs. Subset denoted: CD45RA-negative fraction. The receptors derive from a man between 18 and 29 years old in good health. Some clones in this sample may be carry-over from other donors' samples.

This chain connects TRBV5-1 to TRBJ2-3, with D unresolved. CDR1 and CDR2 from the germline V gene are SGHRS and YFSETQ. Deletions cut 0 bases from V and 0 bases from J, with 5 bases between. The CDR3 totals 14 residues. The CDR3 is CASSLALSTDTQYF. The CDR3 coding sequence is TGCGCCAGCAGCTTGGCCTTAAGCACAGATACGCAGTATTTT. The full variable domain, with the rest looked up from reference TRBV5-1 and TRBJ2-3, is KAGVTQTPRYLIKTRGQQVTLSCSPISGHRSVSWYQQTPGQGLQFLFEYFSETQRNKGNFPGRFSGRQFSNSRSEMNVSTLELGDSALYLCASSLALSTDTQYFGPGTRLTVL.

This clone appeared a single time. The chain employs TRBV7-8 and TRBJ1-2; a weak D match, TRBD1 (5 bases). The CDR3 loop spans 15 amino acids. Per germline, CDR1 SGHVS and CDR2 FQNEAQ. Trimming shortened V by 1 base and J by 5 bases, and 14 bases separated the two germline ends. CDR3 amino acids: CASSLEGRASYGYTF. The CDR3 DNA sequence: TGTGCCAGCAGCTTAGAGGGCAGGGCGTCATATGGCTACACCTTC.

The chain recombines TRBV11-2 with TRBJ1-1; unclear D gene. V was clipped by 2 bases and J by 0 bases, with 7 bases between them. CDR3 size: 14 residues. In germline, CDR1 is SGHAT, CDR2 FQNNGV. The CDR3, as DNA: TGTGCCAGCAGCTTAAGCCCCTTGAACACTGAAGCTTTCTTT. Translating gives CASSLSPLNTEAFF.

This chain links TRBV5-6 with TRBJ2-7; D gene unclear. V lost 6 bases to trimming and J lost 3 bases, with 10 bases between them. CDR1 is SGHDT and CDR2 is YYEEEE in the germline V gene. The CDR3 consists of 12 residues. CDR3 amino acids: CASNANRYEQYF. CDR3 nucleotide sequence: TGTGCCAGCAACGCCAACCGCTACGAGCAGTACTTC.

This clone was picked up a small number of times. The chain joins TRBV28 to TRBJ2-4, with D perhaps matching TRBD1 or TRBD2 (6 bases each). With 1 base removed from V and 5 bases from J, the gap between germline ends came to 9 bases. This CDR3 has 14 amino acids. From germline, CDR1 is MDHEN and CDR2 SYDVKM. CDR3 bases: TGTGCCAGCAGTTTATCGGGGGCGGAAAACATTCAGTACTTC. Translation: CASSLSGAENIQYF. Combining the CDR3 with reference TRBV28 and TRBJ2-4 gives the whole variable domain DVKVTQSSRYLVKRTGEKVFLECVQDMDHENMFWYRQDPGLGLRLIYFSYDVKMKEKGDIPEGYSVSREKKERFSLILESASTNQTSMYLCASSLSGAENIQYFGAGTRLSVL.

The CDR3 here is CASRTSGTTGELFF. CDR3 bases: TGTGCCAGCAGGACTAGCGGGACCACCGGGGAGCTGTTTTTT. The chain joins TRBV9 to TRBJ2-2; 11 bases are shared with TRBD2. The V gene end was trimmed by 5 bases and the J gene end by 4 bases; junction bases not matched to a gene: 1. CDR1 and CDR2 (germline): SGDLS, YYNGEE. This CDR3 has 14 residues.

This clone occurred a few times. At the DNA level, this CDR3 is encoded by other sequences in the same sample as well. This chain joins TRBV19 and TRBJ1-4; 8 bases are shared with TRBD1. This CDR3 comprises 12 residues. Trimming took 6 bases from V and 8 from J; bases not matched to a gene: 2. Germline CDR1 LNHDA, CDR2 SQIVND (reference sequence). CDR3 sequence: CASRDREEKLFF. The CDR3 nucleotides are TGTGCCAGTAGGGACAGGGAGGAAAAACTGTTTTTT. The complete variable domain, with remaining parts taken from reference TRBV19 and TRBJ1-4, reads DGGITQSPKYLFRKEGQNVTLSCEQNLNHDAMYWYRQDPGQGLRLIYYSQIVNDFQKGDIAEGYSVSREKKESFPLTVTSAQKNPTAFYLCASRDREEKLFFGSGTQLSVL.

This clone showed up just a few times. This chain links TRBV7-9 with TRBJ2-7, with 7 bases that match TRBD1. With V trimmed by 4 bases and J by 9 bases, 9 bases remained unmatched. Per the germline V gene, CDR1 is SEHNR and CDR2 is FQNEAQ (reference sequence). The CDR3 loop spans 13 amino acids. CDR3: CASSSRQGASQYF. CDR3 bases: TGTGCCAGCAGCTCCCGACAGGGCGCCTCGCAGTACTTC.

This clone was seen only once. CDR3 DNA sequence: TGTGCCAGCAGTTTCCGGGGGGCCCTTAATGAAAAACTGTTTTTT. This encodes CASSFRGALNEKLFF. This sequence joins TRBV6-1 and TRBJ1-4; D perhaps matches TRBD1 (6 bases). The V end was cut by 5 bases, the J end by 4 bases, with 14 bases between. This CDR3 contains 15 residues. Germline CDR1 is MNHNS and CDR2 is SASEGT.

The chain combines TRBV5-4 with TRBJ2-2, with TRBD1 identical over 9 bases. The CDR3 is 15 residues long. Germline CDR1 is SGHNT and CDR2 is YYREEE (reference sequence). V lost 2 bases and J lost 5; bases outside the gene matches: 4. For the CDR3, the DNA is TGTGCCAGCAGCTTCAGACAGGGGGATACCGGGGAGCTGTTTTTT. It is translated as CASSFRQGDTGELFF.

V usage is TRBV7-6 and J usage is TRBJ1-4; no firm D call. Trimming removed 1 base at V and 6 bases at J, with 15 bases between. The CDR3 has 16 residues. Germline loops: CDR1 SGHVS, CDR2 FNYEAQ. The CDR3 spells CASSLESRLSYEKLFF. The CDR3 bases are TGTGCCAGCAGCTTAGAGTCCAGGCTGTCGTATGAAAAACTGTTTTTT.

This clone has only one observation. This may be a read error: a much more frequent sequence differs by one nucleotide. V is TRBV5-6 and J is TRBJ1-1; D is unclear. This CDR3 comprises 13 residues. Trimming pared 0 bases from V and 1 base from J, leaving 4 bases between. The V gene's germline CDR1 is SGHDT and CDR2 YYEEEE. CDR3 nucleotides: TGTGCCAGCAGCTTGGGGGGGAACACTGAAGCTTTCTTT. It codes for CASSLGGNTEAFF.

The rearrangement uses TRBV5-1 and TRBJ1-1, with D possibly TRBD1 on 5 matching bases. V gave up 4 bases and J gave up 4 bases, with 17 bases separating them. Germline-derived CDR1 and CDR2 are SGHRS and YFSETQ. The CDR3 totals 15 residues. In DNA form, the CDR3 reads TGCGCCAGCAGCCCCGGGACGGTGGGGGGCACTGAAGCTTTCTTT. This sequence encodes CASSPGTVGGTEAFF.